These T cell receptor beta chains were read from a single sample in a study of OX40 agonist ivuxolimab in advanced cancers. Assay used: immunoSEQ multiplex PCR; TCRdb lists only in-frame clones, some missing. The sample records 100,000 or so clones, around 90% being singletons. The sample in question was CD4+ or CD8+ T cells sorted from blood, obtained in a trial of the OX40 agonist ivuxolimab. These receptor sequences come from an adult with an advanced solid tumor such as melanoma, head and neck, liver or kidney cancer. Each CDR3 is given with its conserved first and last residue. A D gene is named only where the DNA matches it firmly. Clone size is not always given. Where it is, it says once, few, many or a class for expanded clones.

v_gene: TRBV4-2
j_gene: TRBJ1-2
d_gene: NA
abundance: NA
CDR3nt: TGTGCCAGCAGCCAAGAAGGCAGGGACCATGGCTACACCTTC
CDR3aa: CASSQEGRDHGYTF

v_gene: TRBV5-1
j_gene: TRBJ2-3
d_gene: TRBD2
abundance: NA
CDR3nt: TGCGCCAGCAGCCCCCGGGGAGCGGGGGAAATCCCAGATACGCAGTATTTT
CDR3aa: CASSPRGAGEIPDTQYF

v_gene: TRBV29-1
j_gene: TRBJ2-1
d_gene: NA
abundance: NA
CDR3nt: TGCAGCGTCATGACAGGTAGCGTGGATGAGCAGTTCTTC
CDR3aa: CSVMTGSVDEQFF

v_gene: TRBV30
j_gene: TRBJ2-1
d_gene: NA
abundance: NA
CDR3nt: TGTGCCTGGAGTGGGGGGGTTGAGCAGTTCTTC
CDR3aa: CAWSGGVEQFF

v_gene: TRBV27
j_gene: TRBJ2-1
d_gene: TRBD2
abundance: NA
CDR3nt: TGTGCCAGCAGTGGGGGGACTAGCCGCATCTTC
CDR3aa: CASSGGTSRIF

v_gene: TRBV27
j_gene: TRBJ2-2
d_gene: TRBD1
abundance: NA
CDR3nt: TGTGCCAGCAGTTTCCAGTGGACAGGACACGGCACCGGGGAGCTGTTTTTT
CDR3aa: CASSFQWTGHGTGELFF

v_gene: TRBV4-1
j_gene: TRBJ2-1
d_gene: TRBD2
abundance: NA
CDR3nt: TGCGCCAGTGGGATAGCGGGTGCTAGGAATGAGCAGTTCTTC
CDR3aa: CASGIAGARNEQFF

v_gene: TRBV25-1
j_gene: TRBJ1-1
d_gene: NA
abundance: NA
CDR3nt: TGTGCCAGCAGTTTTACAGGGAACACTGAAGCTTTCTTT
CDR3aa: CASSFTGNTEAFF

v_gene: TRBV27
j_gene: TRBJ2-3
d_gene: TRBD1
abundance: NA
CDR3nt: TGTGCCAGCAGTTCGCTCGACAGGGGACCCACAGATACGCAGTATTTT
CDR3aa: CASSSLDRGPTDTQYF

v_gene: TRBV28
j_gene: TRBJ2-7
d_gene: TRBD2
abundance: NA
CDR3nt: TGTGCCAGCAGTGTCCCGGGACTAGCGGGGTCCAACTCCTACGAGCAGTACTTC
CDR3aa: CASSVPGLAGSNSYEQYF

v_gene: TRBV20-1
j_gene: TRBJ1-1
d_gene: NA
abundance: NA
CDR3nt: TGCAGTGCTAGTCCGGACACTGAAGCTTTCTTT
CDR3aa: CSASPDTEAFF

v_gene: TRBV11-2
j_gene: TRBJ2-7
d_gene: NA
abundance: NA
CDR3nt: TGTGCCAGCAGCTTCGGCCGCGGGTACGAGCAGTACTTC
CDR3aa: CASSFGRGYEQYF

v_gene: TRBV13
j_gene: TRBJ2-5
d_gene: TRBD2
abundance: NA
CDR3nt: TGTGCCAGCAGTTCGATTCGGGGGGACTACCAAGAGACCCAGTACTTC
CDR3aa: CASSSIRGDYQETQYF

v_gene: TRBV5-6
j_gene: TRBJ1-2
d_gene: NA
abundance: NA
CDR3nt: TGTGCCAGCAACGGGGCCTTCCTCTATGGCTACACCTTC
CDR3aa: CASNGAFLYGYTF

v_gene: TRBV4-1
j_gene: TRBJ2-2
d_gene: TRBD2
abundance: NA
CDR3nt: TGCGCCAGCAGCCAAGCCTACGGGACTAGCGGGGGTAACACCGGGGAGCTGTTTTTT
CDR3aa: CASSQAYGTSGGNTGELFF

v_gene: TRBV11-2
j_gene: TRBJ2-7
d_gene: NA
abundance: NA
CDR3nt: TGTGCCAGCAGCTTCGGGCGGGACAGCTCCTACGAGCAGTACTTC
CDR3aa: CASSFGRDSSYEQYF

v_gene: TRBV5-8
j_gene: TRBJ2-5
d_gene: NA
abundance: NA
CDR3nt: TGTGCCAGCAGCCTCAACCAGGGGAGAGAGACCCAGTACTTC
CDR3aa: CASSLNQGRETQYF

v_gene: TRBV9
j_gene: TRBJ2-4
d_gene: TRBD1
abundance: NA
CDR3nt: TGTGCCAGCAGCGCCGGGACAGGGCGGGACATTCAGTACTTC
CDR3aa: CASSAGTGRDIQYF

v_gene: TRBV19
j_gene: TRBJ1-2
d_gene: TRBD1
abundance: NA
CDR3nt: TGTGCCAGTAGCCAGGAGTCCGGGACAGGGCCGTACTATGGCTACACCTTC
CDR3aa: CASSQESGTGPYYGYTF

v_gene: TRBV15
j_gene: TRBJ1-1
d_gene: NA
abundance: NA
CDR3nt: TGTGCCACCAGCAGAGTAACCTTAAACACTGAAGCTTTCTTT
CDR3aa: CATSRVTLNTEAFF

v_gene: TRBV7-8
j_gene: TRBJ1-2
d_gene: NA
abundance: NA
CDR3nt: TGTGCCAGCAGCTTACAATCACCCCCCGGATCGCGCGGCTACACCTTC
CDR3aa: CASSLQSPPGSRGYTF

v_gene: TRBV4-1
j_gene: TRBJ1-2
d_gene: NA
abundance: few
CDR3nt: TGCGCCAGCAGCCCGACAGAGAGCTATGGCTACACCTTC
CDR3aa: CASSPTESYGYTF

v_gene: TRBV7-9
j_gene: TRBJ2-6
d_gene: NA
abundance: NA
CDR3nt: TGTGCCAGCAGCACTGAACAGTCCTATGGGGCCAACGTCCTGACTTTC
CDR3aa: CASSTEQSYGANVLTF

v_gene: TRBV19
j_gene: TRBJ1-1
d_gene: NA
abundance: NA
CDR3nt: TGTGCCAGTAGTATTCAAGGTGACACTGAAGCTTTCTTT
CDR3aa: CASSIQGDTEAFF

v_gene: TRBV29-1
j_gene: TRBJ1-2
d_gene: NA
abundance: NA
CDR3nt: TGCAGCGCCGCCGGGGGGTCGGCATTTAACTATGGCTACACCTTC
CDR3aa: CSAAGGSAFNYGYTF

v_gene: TRBV29-1
j_gene: TRBJ1-3
d_gene: NA
abundance: NA
CDR3nt: TGCAGCGTAGTTGGGACTTGGGATGGAAACACCATATATTTT
CDR3aa: CSVVGTWDGNTIYF

v_gene: TRBV28
j_gene: TRBJ1-5
d_gene: TRBD1
abundance: NA
CDR3nt: TGTGCCAGCAGTCCCAGGACAGGGATGGAGCCCCAGCATTTT
CDR3aa: CASSPRTGMEPQHF

v_gene: TRBV27
j_gene: TRBJ2-5
d_gene: NA
abundance: NA
CDR3nt: TGTGCCAGCAGCAGGGTGCCATGGGAGACCCAGTACTTC
CDR3aa: CASSRVPWETQYF

v_gene: TRBV7-9
j_gene: TRBJ1-2
d_gene: NA
abundance: NA
CDR3nt: TGTGCCAGCAGCTTCCCCCTCCGCGGAGGAGACGGCTACACCTTC
CDR3aa: CASSFPLRGGDGYTF